One and the same sample provided the 30 T cell receptor beta chains below, sequenced in a study of T cell clonotyping in hematopoietic cell transplantation. Only in-frame clones appear in the TCRdb table, and some are missing; sequencing was by immunoSEQ multiplex PCR. The sample yields 35,000 to 45,000 clones, 94% seen once. Specimen: peripheral blood mononuclear cells. These receptors originate from a woman aged 50 to 60 in good health. Some clones in this sample may be carry-over from other donors' samples.

The chain combines TRBV2 with TRBJ1-2; D remains unclear. The germline gives CDR1 SNHLY, CDR2 FYNNEI. The V and J ends lost 1 base and 4 bases respectively, with 10 bases between them. There are 14 residues in the CDR3. This CDR3 is CASSEGGTSYGYTF. The DNA of the CDR3 is TGTGCCAGCAGTGAAGGGGGTACTAGCTATGGCTACACCTTC.

V and J are TRBV11-2 and TRBJ2-7; D gene unclear. V shed 2 bases and J shed 4 bases, with 6 bases lying between them. The CDR3 loop spans 12 amino acids. Germline assignment: CDR1 SGHAT and CDR2 FQNNGV. CDR3: CASSLKFYEQYF. CDR3 in DNA: TGTGCCAGCAGCTTAAAATTTTACGAGCAGTACTTC.

The rearrangement uses TRBV28 and TRBJ1-6; D unclear. Germline V gene lookup returns CDR1 MDHEN and CDR2 SYDVKM. The CDR3 has 15 residues. The V and J ends lost 3 bases and 5 bases respectively, with 11 bases between them. This CDR3 is CASSFVGVNNSPLHF. The DNA for the CDR3 is TGTGCCAGCAGTTTCGTCGGGGTTAATAATTCACCCCTCCACTTT. Based on the CDR3 plus reference TRBV28 and TRBJ1-6, the full variable domain is DVKVTQSSRYLVKRTGEKVFLECVQDMDHENMFWYRQDPGLGLRLIYFSYDVKMKEKGDIPEGYSVSREKKERFSLILESASTNQTSMYLCASSFVGVNNSPLHFGNGTRLTVT.

The V call is TRBV6-4, the J call TRBJ2-3, with D perhaps assigned TRBD1 or TRBD2 (6 bases each). The CDR3 is 15 residues long. Trimming removed 6 bases at V and 1 base at J, with 14 bases between. The germline V gene has CDR1 MRHNA and CDR2 SNTAGT. CDR3 in amino acids: CASSLGGWGTDTQYF. In DNA, the CDR3 is TGTGCCAGCAGCCTCGGGGGCTGGGGCACAGATACGCAGTATTTT.

This sequence joins TRBV7-8 and TRBJ1-5; tentatively, D is TRBD1 (5 bases). The length of the CDR3 is 15 residues. Trimming pared 1 base from V and 5 bases from J, leaving 12 bases between. The germline V gene encodes CDR1 SGHVS and CDR2 FQNEAQ. This chain's CDR3 is CASSLVAGTDQPQHF. The CDR3 coding sequence is TGTGCCAGCAGCTTAGTGGCAGGGACCGATCAGCCCCAGCATTTT.

V is TRBV19 and J is TRBJ1-3; D possibly corresponds to TRBD1 (5 bases). Trimming cost V 3 bases and J 2 bases, with 11 bases left between them. The CDR3 totals 15 residues. From germline, CDR1 is LNHDA and CDR2 SQIVND (reference sequence). CDR3 DNA sequence: TGTGCCAGTAGTATCATGGGGGTAACTGGAAACACCATATATTTT. Translated, it gives CASSIMGVTGNTIYF.

The V and J genes are TRBV19 and TRBJ2-3, with a weak D call TRBD2 (5 bases). The CDR3 sequence is 16 residues long. V was clipped by 3 bases and J by 1 base, with 14 bases between them. Germline CDR1 reads LNHDA; CDR2 reads SQIVND (reference sequence). This CDR3 reads CASSISPFGGTDTQYF. In DNA, the CDR3 is TGTGCCAGTAGTATCTCACCCTTCGGGGGCACAGATACGCAGTATTTT. Complete variable domain (other parts from reference TRBV19 and TRBJ2-3): DGGITQSPKYLFRKEGQNVTLSCEQNLNHDAMYWYRQDPGQGLRLIYYSQIVNDFQKGDIAEGYSVSREKKESFPLTVTSAQKNPTAFYLCASSISPFGGTDTQYFGPGTRLTVL.

The chain couples TRBV30 to TRBJ1-3; D gene uncertain. CDR3 size: 12 residues. Trimming left V 2 bases short and J 4 bases short, with 6 bases between. CDR1 is GTSNPN and CDR2 is SVGIG in the germline V gene (reference sequence). The CDR3 region is CAWSHGGNTIYF. The CDR3 nucleotides read TGTGCCTGGAGTCATGGCGGAAACACCATATATTTT. Combining the CDR3 with reference TRBV30 and TRBJ1-3 gives the whole variable domain SQTIHQWPATLVQPVGSPLSLECTVEGTSNPNLYWYRQAAGRGLQLLFYSVGIGQISSEVPQNLSASRPQDRQFILSSKKLLLSDSGFYLCAWSHGGNTIYFGEGSWLTVV.

The gene calls are TRBV5-5 and TRBJ1-4, with unresolved D. This CDR3 is built from 13 residues. Germline V gene lookup returns CDR1 SGHKS and CDR2 YYEKEE (reference sequence). V lost 0 bases, J lost 7 bases, and 7 bases lay in between. For the CDR3, the DNA is TGTGCCAGCAGCTTGGAATCCCTTGAAAAACTGTTTTTT. Translated: CASSLESLEKLFF.

The chain employs TRBV6-6 and TRBJ1-5, with TRBD1 matching over 11 bases. Germline loops: CDR1 MNHNY, CDR2 SVGAGI (reference sequence). CDR3 size: 15 residues. V shed 6 bases, J shed 6 bases, and the junction held 7 bases outside the gene matches. The CDR3 protein is CASRGGQGVFQPQHF. The DNA of the CDR3 is TGTGCCAGCAGAGGGGGACAGGGGGTTTTTCAGCCCCAGCATTTT.

The chain couples TRBV16 to TRBJ1-1; D not resolved. V was trimmed by 0 bases and J by 0 bases, leaving 8 bases between them. The germline V gene has CDR1 KGHSY and CDR2 FQNENV. The CDR3 spans 15 residues. The CDR3 region is CASSQSTLMNTEAFF. DNA of the CDR3: TGTGCCAGCAGCCAATCAACGCTCATGAACACTGAAGCTTTCTTT.

This sequence joins TRBV7-9 and TRBJ2-5; D remains ambiguous. The CDR3 has 10 amino acids. Trimming removed 3 bases from V and 5 bases from J, with 1 base in between. Per germline, CDR1 SEHNR and CDR2 FQNEAQ (reference sequence). The CDR3 sequence: CASSLETQYF. The CDR3 DNA reads as TGTGCCAGCAGCTTGGAGACCCAGTACTTC. Full variable domain (outside the CDR3, taken from reference TRBV7-9 and TRBJ2-5): DTGVSQNPRHKITKRGQNVTFRCDPISEHNRLYWYRQTLGQGPEFLTYFQNEAQLEKSRLLSDRFSAERPKGSFSTLEIQRTEQGDSAMYLCASSLETQYFGPGTRLLVL.

The rearrangement links TRBV7-6 to TRBJ2-7; a weak D match, TRBD1 (6 bases). In germline, CDR1 is SGHVS, CDR2 FNYEAQ. The CDR3 runs 11 residues. Trimming removed 6 bases at V and 6 bases at J, with 9 bases between. CDR3 loop: CASSTGFEQYF. The CDR3 nucleotides are TGTGCCAGCAGTACAGGGTTCGAGCAGTACTTC.

This chain uses TRBV11-1 with TRBJ2-7; 7 bases fit TRBD1. CDR3 size: 13 residues. V was clipped by 7 bases and J by 0 bases; unmatched bases: 3. CDR1 is SGHAT, CDR2 FQDESV, per germline (reference sequence). The CDR3 here is CASTRDSSYEQYF. The CDR3 coding sequence is TGTGCCAGCACCCGGGACAGCTCCTACGAGCAGTACTTC.

The rearrangement links TRBV10-3 to TRBJ2-2, with 13 bases lining up with TRBD2. CDR1 and CDR2 (germline): ENHRY, SYGVKD. The CDR3 is made up of 16 amino acids. Losses at the gene ends were 2 bases for V and 6 bases for J; bases not matched to a gene: 3. CDR3 nucleotide sequence: TGTGCCATCAGTGAGGGACTAGCGGGGGACGCCGGGGAGCTGTTTTTT. Translating it yields CAISEGLAGDAGELFF.

This sequence joins TRBV6-5 and TRBJ1-1; 10 positions agree with TRBD1. V lost 7 bases to trimming and J lost 5 bases; unmatched junction nucleotides: 7. Germline values: CDR1 MNHEY, CDR2 SVGAGI. The length of the CDR3 is 14 residues. The chain's CDR3 is CASISRTGGTEAFF. Here the CDR3 DNA reads TGTGCCAGCATTTCCAGGACAGGGGGAACTGAAGCTTTCTTT.

The genes are TRBV5-1 and TRBJ1-3; D is ambiguous. CDR1 and CDR2 (germline): SGHRS, YFSETQ. The CDR3 totals 15 residues. Trimming pared 0 bases from V and 4 bases from J, leaving 11 bases between. DNA for the CDR3: TGCGCCAGCAGCTTGGTTGGGGAGTCGGGAAACACCATATATTTT. It encodes CASSLVGESGNTIYF.

V and J are TRBV19 and TRBJ1-2, with no clear D. The CDR3 consists of 13 residues. Trimming stripped 1 base from V and 8 bases from J, with 11 bases between. The germline V gene encodes CDR1 LNHDA and CDR2 SQIVND (reference sequence). In nucleotides, the CDR3 is TGTGCCAGTAGTATAGCCGAGGGAAGCGGCTACACCTTC. It encodes CASSIAEGSGYTF.

This clone has a handful of counts. CDR3 sequence: CASSQDPGTAYGYTF. DNA of the CDR3: TGCGCCAGCAGCCAAGACCCCGGGACGGCCTATGGCTACACCTTC. The rearrangement links TRBV4-3 to TRBJ1-2, with D perhaps TRBD1 (5 bases). Trimming removed 0 bases at V and 4 bases at J, with 12 bases between. This CDR3 has 15 residues. Germline loops: CDR1 LGHNA, CDR2 YSLEER.

V usage is TRBV30 and J usage is TRBJ1-2; TRBD1 agrees at 8 bases. The CDR3 totals 15 residues. CDR1 is GTSNPN and CDR2 is SVGIG in the germline V gene (reference sequence). The V gene end was trimmed by 4 bases and the J gene end by 5 bases; junction bases not matched to a gene: 12. The CDR3 reads CAWMSLLQGGYGYTF. The CDR3 nucleotides read TGTGCCTGGATGAGTTTGCTACAGGGGGGATATGGCTACACCTTC.

The chain combines TRBV5-5 with TRBJ1-2, with 9 bases identical to TRBD1. This CDR3 has 13 amino acids. Trimming took 3 bases from V and 6 from J; bases not matched to a gene: 3. Looked up from germline, CDR1 is SGHKS and CDR2 is YYEKEE (reference sequence). The CDR3 DNA reads as TGTGCCAGCAGCTGGACAGGGGATAATGGCTACACCTTC. Protein product: CASSWTGDNGYTF.

This chain uses TRBV6-6 with TRBJ1-2; the D is unclear. Germline lookup yields CDR1 MNHNY and CDR2 SVGAGI (reference sequence). V lost 0 bases to trimming and J lost 9 bases, with 11 bases between them. CDR3 length: 13 residues. The CDR3 DNA reads TGTGCCAGCAGTTACTCTGGGCCCGCCAGCTACACCTTC. It yields the protein CASSYSGPASYTF.

V gene TRBV4-3 combines with J gene TRBJ2-7; D possibly corresponds to TRBD2 (5 bases). Germline lookup yields CDR1 LGHNA and CDR2 YSLEER. Trimming removed 0 bases from V and 1 base from J, with 16 bases in between. The CDR3 covers 17 residues. The CDR3 loop reads CASSQEAPGFTSYEQYF. In DNA, the CDR3 is TGCGCCAGCAGCCAAGAGGCCCCGGGGTTTACTTCCTACGAGCAGTACTTC.

The chain carries TRBV9 and TRBJ2-7; D call uncertain. V lost 2 bases and J lost 2, with 11 bases in between. The CDR3 contains 14 residues. Germline CDR1 reads SGDLS; CDR2 reads YYNGEE. CDR3 sequence (DNA): TGTGCCAGCAGCGTCGACCCGGTTGCCTACGAGCAGTACTTC. Its protein product is CASSVDPVAYEQYF. Full variable domain (remainder filled in from reference TRBV9 and TRBJ2-7): DSGVTQTPKHLITATGQRVTLRCSPRSGDLSVYWYQQSLDQGLQFLIQYYNGEERAKGNILERFSAQQFPDLHSELNLSSLELGDSALYFCASSVDPVAYEQYFGPGTRLTVT.

CDR3 residues: CASSEYTRGGEKLFF. CDR3 DNA sequence: TGTGCCAGCAGTGAATATACAAGGGGTGGAGAAAAACTGTTTTTT. The gene calls are TRBV2 and TRBJ1-4; TRBD1 might be the D (5 bases). V was clipped by 2 bases and J by 8 bases, with 15 bases between them. Looked up from germline, CDR1 is SNHLY and CDR2 is FYNNEI. This CDR3 region has 15 residues.

The V and J genes are TRBV6-5 and TRBJ1-2; 9 bases are a match to TRBD1. This CDR3 comprises 13 residues. The germline V gene has CDR1 MNHEY and CDR2 SVGAGI. V trimming: 5 bases; J trimming: 3 bases; junction bases outside the gene matches: 1. The CDR3: CASSRDRDYGYTF. The CDR3 coding sequence is TGTGCCAGCAGTCGGGACAGGGACTATGGCTACACCTTC.

The chain links TRBV5-1 to TRBJ2-6; no definite D call. Trimming took 0 bases from V and 2 from J, leaving 9 bases between them. Germline V gene lookup returns CDR1 SGHRS and CDR2 YFSETQ. CDR3 size: 16 residues. CDR3 in DNA: TGCGCCAGCAGCTTGGCCCCCCTCGCTGGGGCCAACGTCCTGACTTTC. Its protein is CASSLAPLAGANVLTF.

CDR3 sequence: CASSMQGYMFGYTF. The CDR3 DNA is TGTGCCAGTAGTATGCAGGGATATATGTTCGGCTACACCTTC. This rearrangement joins TRBV19 to TRBJ1-2; possible D gene TRBD1, 5 bases. Germline-derived CDR1 and CDR2 are LNHDA and SQIVND (reference sequence). The germline V and J ends were trimmed by 3 bases and 8 bases, with 16 bases remaining between them. This CDR3 contains 14 residues.

As concerns this clone: Without the conserved terminal phenylalanine or tryptophan, this CDR3 likely stems from a read error. The DNA is omitted, as the CDR3 cannot be located on it reliably, and the CDR3 follows TCRdb's listing. CDR3 protein: CASSPRRQPLT. This chain connects TRBV7-3 to TRBJ1-2. Germline V gene lookup returns CDR1 SGHTA and CDR2 FQGTGA. The CDR3 contains 11 residues when both ends are counted.

The V gene is TRBV27, the J gene TRBJ1-4; 8 positions agree with TRBD1. The junction had 7 bases not matched to a gene; V was cut back by 6 bases and J by 7 bases. From germline, CDR1 is MNHEY and CDR2 SMNVEV (reference sequence). The CDR3 is 14 amino acids. The CDR3, as DNA: TGTGCCAGCAGCAGACAGGGGAGGGTTGAAAAACTGTTTTTT. It yields the protein CASSRQGRVEKLFF.